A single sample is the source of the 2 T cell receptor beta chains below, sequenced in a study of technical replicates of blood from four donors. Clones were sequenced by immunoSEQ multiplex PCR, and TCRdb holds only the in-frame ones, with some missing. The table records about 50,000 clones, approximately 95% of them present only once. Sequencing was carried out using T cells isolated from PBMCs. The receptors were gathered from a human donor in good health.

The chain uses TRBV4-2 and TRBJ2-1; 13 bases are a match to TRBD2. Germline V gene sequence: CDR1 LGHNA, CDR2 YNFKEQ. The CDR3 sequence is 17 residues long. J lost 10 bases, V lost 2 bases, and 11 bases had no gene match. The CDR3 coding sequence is TGTGCCAGCAGCCAACCACAACCTGGGACTAGCGGGGCAGAGCAGTTCTTC. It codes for CASSQPQPGTSGAEQFF.

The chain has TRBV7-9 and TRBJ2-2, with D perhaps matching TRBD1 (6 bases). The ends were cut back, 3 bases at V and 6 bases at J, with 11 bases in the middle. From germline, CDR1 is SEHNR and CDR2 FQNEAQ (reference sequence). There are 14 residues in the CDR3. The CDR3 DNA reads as TGTGCCAGCAGCTTCCAGGGGTTGGCCGGGGAGCTGTTTTTT. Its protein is CASSFQGLAGELFF. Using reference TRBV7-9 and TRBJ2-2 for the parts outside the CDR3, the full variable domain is DTGVSQNPRHKITKRGQNVTFRCDPISEHNRLYWYRQTLGQGPEFLTYFQNEAQLEKSRLLSDRFSAERPKGSFSTLEIQRTEQGDSAMYLCASSFQGLAGELFFGEGSRLTVL.